The next 30 T cell receptor beta chains were all read from a single sample in a study of radiotherapy plus CTLA-4 blockade in lung cancer. TCRdb's table, derived via immunoSEQ multiplex PCR, lists solely in-frame clones and lacks some. Here the sample spans 55,000 to 80,000 clones, around 77% being singletons. The source material was peripheral blood, sampled from a patient treated with radiotherapy plus ipilimumab. These receptors were obtained from a human donor with non-small cell lung cancer who had a complete response to radiotherapy plus ipilimumab.

The chain links TRBV10-3 to TRBJ1-2; D is undetermined. This CDR3 spans 14 amino acids. Deletions cut 0 bases from V and 0 bases from J, with 5 bases between. CDR1 ENHRY and CDR2 SYGVKD come from the germline V gene. The CDR3 here is CAISESNPNYGYTF. The CDR3 DNA reads TGTGCCATCAGTGAGTCAAATCCTAACTATGGCTACACCTTC.

This chain joins TRBV6-1 and TRBJ2-1, with 9 bases lining up with TRBD1. The CDR3 has 14 residues. V was pared by 8 bases and J by 4 bases, with 6 bases of the junction left unmatched. CDR1 is MNHNS and CDR2 is SASEGT in the germline V gene. For the CDR3, the DNA is TGTGCCAGCGGAACAGGGGGCGCGTACAATGAGCAGTTCTTC. Translation gives CASGTGGAYNEQFF.

This clone was seen once. The chain carries TRBV12-5 and TRBJ2-3, with D perhaps matching TRBD2 (6 bases). The CDR3 length is 19 residues. Germline values: CDR1 LGHNT, CDR2 FRNRAP. With 0 bases removed from V and 4 bases from J, the gap between germline ends came to 23 bases. CDR3 protein: CASGLVRGERATYADTQYF. As DNA, the CDR3 is TGTGCTAGTGGTTTGGTACGTGGAGAGCGGGCTACGTACGCAGATACGCAGTATTTT.

J is TRBJ2-3 and V is TRBV9; D uncertain. Germline-derived CDR1 and CDR2 are SGDLS and YYNGEE. The CDR3 totals 13 residues. The V gene lost 0 bases and the J gene lost 2 bases, with 4 bases spanning the gap. CDR3 protein: CASSVELTDTQYF. The CDR3 bases are TGTGCCAGCAGCGTAGAACTCACAGATACGCAGTATTTT.

The gene calls are TRBV18 and TRBJ1-1; 7 bases map to TRBD1. Germline V gives CDR1 KGHSH, CDR2 LQKENI. The J segment lost 4 bases and the V segment lost 6 bases, leaving 5 bases of the junction unmatched. The CDR3 runs to 13 residues. The DNA of the CDR3 is TGTGCCAGCTCCCAGACAGGGCCCACTGAAGCTTTCTTT. This encodes CASSQTGPTEAFF. Using reference TRBV18 and TRBJ1-1 for the parts outside the CDR3, the full variable domain is NAGVMQNPRHLVRRRGQEARLRCSPMKGHSHVYWYRQLPEEGLKFMVYLQKENIIDESGMPKERFSAEFPKEGPSILRIQQVVRGDSAAYFCASSQTGPTEAFFGQGTRLTVV.

Only a few counts were recorded for this clone. The V call is TRBV5-4, the J call TRBJ1-6; 8 bases are a match to TRBD1. In germline, CDR1 is SGHNT, CDR2 YYREEE (reference sequence). The CDR3 runs 12 residues. V trimming: 0 bases; J trimming: 13 bases; junction bases outside the gene matches: 0. CDR3 DNA sequence: TGTGCCAGCAGCTTGGACAGGGGGCCCCTCCACTTT. It encodes CASSLDRGPLHF.

V is TRBV5-1 and J is TRBJ2-7; D uncertain. Trimming took 4 bases from V and 4 from J, leaving 12 bases between them. CDR1 is SGHRS and CDR2 is YFSETQ in the germline V gene. The CDR3 extends over 13 amino acids. As DNA, the CDR3 is TGCGCCAGCAGCCCAGACCTGGCTTACGAGCAGTACTTC. As protein: CASSPDLAYEQYF.

The J gene is TRBJ1-4, the V gene TRBV10-3, with a possible D match to TRBD1 (5 bases). The CDR3 covers 14 residues. The V and J ends lost 7 bases and 3 bases respectively, with 12 bases between them. From germline, CDR1 is ENHRY and CDR2 SYGVKD. CDR3: CAITPRVPNEKLFF. CDR3 nucleotide sequence: TGTGCCATCACCCCCAGGGTTCCTAATGAAAAACTGTTTTTT.

This clone appeared a few times. V usage is TRBV5-1 and J usage is TRBJ1-6; TRBD1 might be the D (5 bases). This CDR3 is built from 14 residues. V lost 5 bases to trimming and J lost 8 bases, with 14 bases between them. Germline V gene sequence: CDR1 SGHRS, CDR2 YFSETQ. The CDR3 sequence is CASRRGVEDSPLHF. The CDR3 coding sequence is TGCGCCAGCAGAAGAGGGGTCGAGGATTCACCCCTCCACTTT.

Only one count was recorded for this clone. This chain uses TRBV15 with TRBJ2-5; no firm D call. The ends were cut back, 5 bases at V and 4 bases at J, with 11 bases in the middle. Looked up from germline, CDR1 is LNHNV and CDR2 is YYDKDF (reference sequence). The CDR3 is 13 amino acids. The CDR3 DNA reads TGTGCCACCAGCTCCCAGACCCGAGAGACCCAGTACTTC. Translating it yields CATSSQTRETQYF.

This clone has just a few counts. This chain uses TRBV28 with TRBJ1-1, with D perhaps TRBD1 (5 bases). Per germline, CDR1 MDHEN and CDR2 SYDVKM. The CDR3 is 14 amino acids. Trimming stripped 5 bases from V and 0 bases from J, with 10 bases between. The CDR3: CASSPGGLNTEAFF. CDR3 DNA: TGTGCCAGCAGTCCGGGGGGGTTGAACACTGAAGCTTTCTTT.

V usage is TRBV6-4 and J usage is TRBJ1-2, with a weak D call TRBD1 (5 bases). The CDR3 contains 15 residues. V shed 2 bases and J shed 9 bases, with 19 bases lying between them. From germline, CDR1 is MRHNA and CDR2 SNTAGT. CDR3: CASSDRAGPESSYTF. The CDR3 coding sequence is TGTGCCAGCAGTGACCGAGCAGGGCCGGAATCGAGCTACACCTTC.

The chain carries TRBV19 and TRBJ2-1; TRBD2 is a possible D gene (6 bases). CDR1 is LNHDA, CDR2 SQIVND, per germline (reference sequence). This CDR3 is built from 16 residues. V was pared by 3 bases and J by 1 base, with 13 bases between. This chain's CDR3 is CASSMNGRASYNEQFF. The DNA of the CDR3 is TGTGCCAGTAGTATGAACGGGAGAGCATCCTACAATGAGCAGTTCTTC. Using reference TRBV19 and TRBJ2-1 for the parts outside the CDR3, the full variable domain is DGGITQSPKYLFRKEGQNVTLSCEQNLNHDAMYWYRQDPGQGLRLIYYSQIVNDFQKGDIAEGYSVSREKKESFPLTVTSAQKNPTAFYLCASSMNGRASYNEQFFGPGTRLTVL.

In nucleotides, the CDR3 is TGTGCCAGTAGCAGAGGGACTAGCGGGAGCCAAGAGACCCAGTACTTC. Its translation is CASSRGTSGSQETQYF. The chain uses TRBV19 and TRBJ2-5; 14 positions agree with TRBD2. Germline V lookup: CDR1 LNHDA, CDR2 SQIVND (reference sequence). With 6 bases clipped from V and 1 base from J, the junction kept 4 bases outside the gene matches. The CDR3 contains 16 residues.

The J gene is TRBJ2-1, the V gene TRBV4-3; TRBD2 matches 14 bases. The V and J ends lost 0 bases and 3 bases, in that order; junction bases with no gene match: 4. The germline gives CDR1 LGHNA, CDR2 YSLEER. CDR3 length equals 18 residues. CDR3 sequence reads: CASSQDRTSGGIYNEQFF. The CDR3 coding sequence is TGCGCCAGCAGCCAAGATCGGACTAGCGGGGGGATCTACAATGAGCAGTTCTTC.

The chain has TRBV18 and TRBJ1-5; D is ambiguous. The CDR3 runs 14 residues. Trimming removed 2 bases at V and 7 bases at J, with 12 bases between. Germline V gene data show CDR1 as KGHSH and CDR2 as LQKENI. DNA for the CDR3: TGTGCCAGCTCACCAGGGTCCGACCAGCAGCCCCAGCATTTT. Its translation is CASSPGSDQQPQHF.

This clone has just one count. The V gene is TRBV6-6, the J gene TRBJ1-1; perhaps TRBD1 as D (5 bases). V lost 4 bases to trimming and J lost 4 bases, with 13 bases between them. This CDR3 contains 14 residues. CDR1 MNHNY and CDR2 SVGAGI come from the germline V gene (reference sequence). The CDR3 bases are TGTGCCAGCAGTTCAAGGGGAGTTGGCACTGAAGCTTTCTTT. This sequence encodes CASSSRGVGTEAFF.

The chain combines TRBV6-5 with TRBJ1-1; TRBD1 might be the D (5 bases). The V gene lost 2 bases and the J gene lost 4 bases, with 11 bases spanning the gap. Germline CDR1 is MNHEY and CDR2 is SVGAGI. This CDR3 has 14 amino acids. This CDR3 reads CASSYPGGGTEAFF. The DNA of the CDR3 is TGTGCCAGCAGTTACCCCGGGGGGGGCACTGAAGCTTTCTTT.

V is TRBV2 and J is TRBJ1-2; D not certain. V was clipped by 3 bases and J by 2 bases, with 7 bases between them. The CDR3 spans 13 residues. Germline V lookup: CDR1 SNHLY, CDR2 FYNNEI. The CDR3 DNA follows: TGTGCCAGCAGTGAGTCTGTGAACTATGGCTACACCTTC. Translation gives CASSESVNYGYTF.

Points on this clone: At one end the junction does not follow the germline gene, possibly because of a read error. The chain employs TRBV30 and TRBJ1-5, with 9 bases that match TRBD1. Germline-derived CDR1 and CDR2 are GTSNPN and SVGIG (reference sequence). The CDR3 is 14 residues long. The CDR3 is CAWSQRTGAQPRHF. The CDR3 DNA follows: TGTGCCTGGAGTCAACGGACAGGGGCTCAGCCCCGGCATTTT.

J is TRBJ1-5 and V is TRBV7-2, with unresolved D. This CDR3 region has 17 residues. Germline values: CDR1 SGHTA, CDR2 FQGNSA. Trimming took 2 bases from V and 2 from J, leaving 16 bases between them. The CDR3 loop is CASSLPGGLAGNQPQHF. The CDR3 coding sequence is TGTGCCAGCAGCTTACCCGGCGGATTAGCAGGCAATCAGCCCCAGCATTTT.

The chain joins TRBV6-5 to TRBJ2-3; D unclear. The germline V gene has CDR1 MNHEY and CDR2 SVGAGI. The CDR3 is made up of 11 amino acids. The V end lost 6 bases, the J end lost 6 bases, and 7 bases lay between the germline ends. The CDR3: CASRERDTQYF. In DNA, the CDR3 is TGTGCCAGCAGGGAACGGGATACGCAGTATTTT.

CDR3 region: CAWSRGETQYF. DNA of the CDR3: TGTGCCTGGAGTCGCGGGGAGACCCAGTACTTC. V is TRBV30 and J is TRBJ2-5, with a tentative D call TRBD2 (5 bases). CDR3 length: 11 amino acids. Trimming stripped 2 bases from V and 5 bases from J, with 6 bases between. In germline, CDR1 is GTSNPN, CDR2 SVGIG (reference sequence).

In regard to this clone: The junction departs from germline at one end; a sequencing error may be responsible. The chain joins TRBV7-7 to TRBJ1-5; 8 bases align to TRBD1. The CDR3 extends over 15 amino acids. Germline V gene sequence: CDR1 SSHAT, CDR2 FNYEAQ (reference sequence). The CDR3 DNA is TGTGCTAGCAGCTTAGGACAGGGCTCCAATCAGCCCCAGCATTTT. Protein: CASSLGQGSNQPQHF.

V gene TRBV5-5 combines with J gene TRBJ1-5, with a possible D match to TRBD1 (6 bases). The CDR3 loop spans 16 amino acids. Germline V gene lookup returns CDR1 SGHKS and CDR2 YYEKEE (reference sequence). V gave up 5 bases and J gave up 0 bases, with 15 bases separating them. The CDR3 is CASSPRAGASNQPQHF. CDR3 bases: TGTGCCAGCAGTCCCCGGGCAGGGGCTAGCAATCAGCCCCAGCATTTT.

The chain has TRBV5-4 and TRBJ2-1; TRBD2 matches at 10 bases. V shed 4 bases and J 0 bases; nucleotides not matched to a gene: 13. Germline assignment: CDR1 SGHNT and CDR2 YYREEE (reference sequence). The CDR3 loop spans 19 amino acids. The DNA for the CDR3 is TGTGCCAGCAGCATAGGGGGAGCGGGGGGGTTGAGCTCCTACAATGAGCAGTTCTTC. It codes for CASSIGGAGGLSSYNEQFF.

V is TRBV6-1 and J is TRBJ1-5; perhaps TRBD1 as D (5 bases). Germline-derived CDR1 and CDR2 are MNHNS and SASEGT. The CDR3 has 12 amino acids. Trimming took 5 bases from V and 14 from J, leaving 16 bases between them. CDR3 sequence reads: CASSPADTREHF. Here the CDR3 DNA reads TGTGCCAGCAGTCCCGCGGACACCCGGGAGCATTTT.

The V call is TRBV6-6, the J call TRBJ2-3, with TRBD2 matching over 12 bases. Trimming removed 7 bases from V and 8 bases from J; junction bases left unmatched: 1. Germline assignment: CDR1 MNHNY and CDR2 SVGAGI (reference sequence). The CDR3 is 12 amino acids. The CDR3 sequence is CASTLAGGTQYF. In nucleotides, the CDR3 is TGTGCCAGCACACTAGCGGGGGGTACGCAGTATTTT.

This chain connects TRBV30 to TRBJ2-1, with 13 bases lining up with TRBD2. V was clipped by 3 bases and J by 13 bases; unmatched bases: 3. CDR1 GTSNPN and CDR2 SVGIG come from the germline V gene (reference sequence). This CDR3 comprises 12 residues. CDR3 sequence reads: CAWRTSGGAQFF. In DNA form, the CDR3 reads TGTGCCTGGAGAACTAGCGGGGGGGCCCAGTTCTTC.

The J gene is TRBJ1-2, the V gene TRBV7-9; 9 bases align to TRBD1. J lost 4 bases, V lost 4 bases, and 7 bases had no gene match. The CDR3 length is 15 residues. The germline V gene has CDR1 SEHNR and CDR2 FQNEAQ (reference sequence). CDR3 nucleotides: TGTGCCAGCAGCTCCTCCGGGACAGGGACCTATGGCTACACCTTC. This codes for CASSSSGTGTYGYTF.